This T cell receptor (beta chain) was identified in a study of T cell changes during pregnancy in multiple sclerosis (dated by TCRdb to the late 2010s). For context, the study as a whole: In women with multiple sclerosis, the researchers looked at how the T cell repertoire shifted as pregnancy progressed.

Libraries were prepared through the immunoSEQ multiplex PCR assay. TCRdb re-hosts the immuneACCESS table, in-frame sequences only. Its copies lack some clones; in the studies checked, an unresolved V gene accounts for under half of them, and the cause for the rest is not known. The sample data list 35,000 to 50,000 clones, and roughly 90% of these were observed just once. The top ten constitute around 6.7% of the sample. With respect to this clone: The specificity of this receptor is unknown. Per-base qualities were not stored, and no clone one base away is much larger.

Relative to germline, V is missing 1 base and J is missing 5 bases, with 9 bases of the junction outside any gene match. The CDR3 holds 16 amino acids from the cysteine to the phenylalanine. Only the CDR3 region is kept as DNA, spanning 48 bases read in frame from base 1. CDR1 is given as SGHVS and CDR2 as FNYEAQ, both from the germline V gene. Sequences were derived from CD8+ T cells from peripheral blood mononuclear cells, sampled in the third trimester of pregnancy. The TCR was taken from a female donor with multiple sclerosis, enrolled in a pregnancy study. This receptor chain uses TRBV7-6 and TRBJ2-3; a stretch of 7 junction bases matches TRBD2. CDR3 sequence: CASSLVHGGRGDTQYF. The base sequence is TGTGCCAGCAGCTTAGTTCACGGGGGGAGAGGAGATACGCAGTATTTT.